The 27 T cell receptor beta chains below were found in one sample sequenced in a study of chemoradiotherapy in HPV16-positive cancers. Measured with immunoSEQ multiplex PCR; TCRdb has only the in-frame clones, and not every one. The sample lists about 4,000 clones; roughly 77% were seen once. The biological material was taken from a patient who underwent chemoradiotherapy. The source is a human donor with HPV-associated anogenital cancer.

This clone was observed a few times. The CDR3 DNA reads as TGTGCCAGCAGCGTATCCGGGACAAACTCTGAAGCTTTCTTT. Translation gives CASSVSGTNSEAFF. The chain is built from TRBV7-2 and TRBJ1-1; maybe TRBD1 (6 bases). Germline CDR1 reads SGHTA; CDR2 reads FQGNSA. Trimming stripped 5 bases from V and 6 bases from J, with 16 bases between. This CDR3 is built from 14 residues.

This clone is large by share. The chain uses TRBV4-3 and TRBJ2-1; D may be TRBD1 (6 bases). The germline V and J ends were trimmed by 3 bases and 5 bases, with 14 bases remaining between them. This CDR3 is built from 15 residues. Germline CDR1 is LGHNA and CDR2 is YSLEER. The CDR3 DNA reads TGCGCCAGCAGCCACTTAGGGGACACAAACAATGAGCAGTTCTTC. Residues: CASSHLGDTNNEQFF.

V gene TRBV28 combines with J gene TRBJ1-5; D ambiguous. V was shortened by 1 base and J by 10 bases, with 11 bases between the two germline ends. Germline loops: CDR1 MDHEN, CDR2 SYDVKM. The CDR3 sequence is 13 residues long. The CDR3 here is CASSLYGVTPQHF. DNA for the CDR3: TGTGCCAGCAGTTTATATGGGGTCACTCCCCAGCATTTT.

The rearrangement links TRBV7-9 to TRBJ1-2; D unclear. CDR3 size: 14 residues. V was cut by 5 bases and J by 2 bases, with 12 bases left in between. The V gene's germline CDR1 is SEHNR and CDR2 FQNEAQ (reference sequence). CDR3 protein: CASSGRAENYGYTF. CDR3 sequence (DNA): TGTGCCAGCAGCGGCCGGGCAGAGAACTATGGCTACACCTTC.

The genes are TRBV6-6 and TRBJ2-7, with TRBD1 matching 8 bases. CDR3 size: 14 residues. Germline V gene sequence: CDR1 MNHNY, CDR2 SVGAGI (reference sequence). J gave up 8 bases and V 8 bases, and 14 bases lay outside the gene matches. The CDR3 DNA follows: TGTGCCAGCGCTGTTGGGACAGGAGGTACCCAGCAGTACTTC. This encodes CASAVGTGGTQQYF.

The chain is built from TRBV6-1 and TRBJ1-3; D is undetermined. V was cut by 2 bases and J by 0 bases, with 11 bases left in between. This CDR3 has 16 residues. Germline V gene lookup returns CDR1 MNHNS and CDR2 SASEGT. Written as DNA, the CDR3 is TGTGCCAGCAGTGAACGACCCCCGAGCTCTGGAAACACCATATATTTT. Protein: CASSERPPSSGNTIYF.

The chain uses TRBV12-5 and TRBJ1-1; 9 positions agree with TRBD1. This CDR3 contains 15 residues. The J segment lost 7 bases and the V segment lost 5 bases, leaving 11 bases of the junction unmatched. Germline CDR1 reads LGHNT; CDR2 reads FRNRAP. The DNA for the CDR3 is TGTGCTAGTGGTCTCAACAGGGGGCGCGATGGTGAAGCTTTCTTT. This codes for CASGLNRGRDGEAFF.

The genes are TRBV4-2 and TRBJ2-7; 9 bases line up with TRBD1. V gave up 0 bases and J gave up 2 bases; unmatched junction bases: 11. Germline V gene data show CDR1 as LGHNA and CDR2 as YNFKEQ. There are 18 residues in the CDR3. As DNA, the CDR3 is TGTGCCAGCAGCCAAGAGAGTCCCGACAGGGGGAATCCCTACGAGCAGTACTTC. Its translation is CASSQESPDRGNPYEQYF.

The CDR3 protein is CASSRLGTSGERGEQFF. The CDR3 nucleotides are TGTGCCAGCAGTCGCCTCGGGACTAGCGGGGAGAGAGGTGAGCAGTTCTTC. The chain employs TRBV28 and TRBJ2-1; 13 nucleotides align to TRBD2. The germline CDR1 and CDR2 sequences are MDHEN and SYDVKM. The V and J ends lost 5 bases and 9 bases, in that order; junction bases with no gene match: 13. The CDR3 consists of 17 residues.

The V and J genes are TRBV6-5 and TRBJ1-3, with D possibly matching TRBD1 (6 bases). The CDR3 length is 15 residues. Germline V gives CDR1 MNHEY, CDR2 SVGAGI. Trimming pared 2 bases from V and 0 bases from J, leaving 8 bases between. The CDR3 loop is CASSYTGSSGNTIYF. The CDR3 DNA follows: TGTGCCAGCAGTTACACAGGGAGCTCTGGAAACACCATATATTTT.

The chain combines TRBV6-6 with TRBJ2-5; 10 bases align to TRBD2. The trim removed 4 bases at V and 0 bases at J, leaving 5 bases unmatched. Germline-derived CDR1 and CDR2 are MNHNY and SVGAGI (reference sequence). The CDR3 consists of 16 residues. The CDR3 here is CASSSPLAGDQETQYF. The CDR3 region has the DNA TGTGCCAGCAGTTCGCCCCTAGCGGGGGACCAAGAGACCCAGTACTTC.

The genes are TRBV28 and TRBJ1-1; D remains unclear. The germline V and J ends were trimmed by 3 bases and 1 base, with 12 bases remaining between them. Looked up from germline, CDR1 is MDHEN and CDR2 is SYDVKM. The CDR3 is 15 amino acids. CDR3: CASSFFLGRNTEAFF. In DNA form, the CDR3 reads TGTGCCAGCAGTTTCTTTCTCGGCAGGAACACTGAAGCTTTCTTT.

This clone was recorded once. The chain has TRBV28 and TRBJ2-7; D gene ambiguous. With 5 bases removed from V and 3 bases from J, the gap between germline ends came to 2 bases. The CDR3 is made up of 10 amino acids. The germline V gene has CDR1 MDHEN and CDR2 SYDVKM. This chain's CDR3 is CASSHYEQYF. The DNA of the CDR3 is TGTGCCAGCAGTCACTACGAGCAGTACTTC.

The chain couples TRBV2 to TRBJ1-2, with D hard to call. Looked up from germline, CDR1 is SNHLY and CDR2 is FYNNEI. Trimming pared 6 bases from V and 4 bases from J, leaving 6 bases between. The CDR3 spans 11 residues. As DNA, the CDR3 is TGTGCCAGCAGAGACCTCTATGGCTACACCTTC. Translation: CASRDLYGYTF.

The chain couples TRBV10-2 to TRBJ2-7; D gene unclear. The length of the CDR3 is 12 residues. The germline CDR1 and CDR2 sequences are WSHSY and SAAADI. V gave up 4 bases and J gave up 4 bases, with 8 bases separating them. DNA for the CDR3: TGCGCCAGCAGTGGGGTGGCTTACGAGCAGTACTTC. This translates into CASSGVAYEQYF.

The V call is TRBV18, the J call TRBJ2-7; 8 nucleotides line up with TRBD2. Germline-derived CDR1 and CDR2 are KGHSH and LQKENI. V dropped 0 bases and J dropped 3; count of bases not matched to a gene: 1. CDR3 length: 14 residues. This CDR3 reads CASSPPGLVYEQYF. The DNA of the CDR3 is TGTGCCAGCTCACCACCGGGACTAGTCTACGAGCAGTACTTC.

The CDR3 DNA follows: TGTGCCAGCTCACCCTCGTGGGGACGATCAGATACGCAGTATTTT. Protein: CASSPSWGRSDTQYF. The V gene is TRBV18, the J gene TRBJ2-3, with D possibly called TRBD1 or TRBD2 (5 bases each). The CDR3 spans 15 residues. Trimming stripped 3 bases from V and 4 bases from J, with 14 bases between. Germline CDR1 reads KGHSH; CDR2 reads LQKENI.

The chain is built from TRBV15 and TRBJ2-7; the match to TRBD1 covers 9 bases. CDR3 length equals 13 residues. Germline trimming cut 3 bases from V and 4 bases from J; bases unmatched to any gene: 1. Germline values: CDR1 LNHNV, CDR2 YYDKDF (reference sequence). CDR3 sequence: CATSRDRGYEQYF. Written as DNA, the CDR3 is TGTGCCACCAGCAGGGACAGGGGTTACGAGCAGTACTTC.

The chain combines TRBV29-1 with TRBJ2-7; D is unresolved. The germline gives CDR1 SQVTM, CDR2 ANQGSEA. The CDR3 covers 14 residues. V was cut by 4 bases and J by 4 bases, with 17 bases left in between. CDR3 coding DNA: TGCAGCGTTGCCTCAACCCACGGGTGGTACGAGCAGTACTTC. Residues: CSVASTHGWYEQYF.

V gene TRBV19 combines with J gene TRBJ1-6, with 9 bases aligning to TRBD1. Germline V gives CDR1 LNHDA, CDR2 SQIVND (reference sequence). This CDR3 contains 16 residues. V lost 5 bases and J lost 10; bases outside the gene matches: 12. The CDR3 DNA reads as TGTGCCAGTAGTCCGCCGGGACAGGGAAGAAGATCACCCCTCCACTTT. Protein product: CASSPPGQGRRSPLHF.

This clone was recorded only once. CDR3 region: CASSLTLLGLQYNEQFF. CDR3 in DNA: TGTGCCAGCAGCCTAACTCTCTTGGGACTGCAATACAATGAGCAGTTCTTC. J is TRBJ2-1 and V is TRBV7-2; the D gene is possibly TRBD2 (6 bases). The CDR3 is 17 residues long. V lost 5 bases, J lost 4 bases, and 21 bases lay in between. CDR1 is SGHTA and CDR2 is FQGNSA in the germline V gene.

The chain employs TRBV19 and TRBJ1-2; maybe TRBD1 (5 bases). CDR3 length: 14 amino acids. Germline V lookup: CDR1 LNHDA, CDR2 SQIVND (reference sequence). V lost 6 bases to trimming and J lost 3 bases, with 14 bases between them. The CDR3 here is CASRARDRDYGYTF. The DNA for the CDR3 is TGTGCCAGTAGGGCCAGGGACCGGGACTATGGCTACACCTTC.

The chain employs TRBV13 and TRBJ2-5, with D perhaps matching TRBD2 (5 bases). Germline assignment: CDR1 PRHDT and CDR2 FYEKMQ (reference sequence). V lost 0 bases, J lost 5 bases, and 19 bases lay in between. This CDR3 has 17 amino acids. The CDR3 DNA follows: TGTGCCAGCAGCTTAGGTCGAAGCGGTCCCCAACTGGAGACCCAGTACTTC. This sequence encodes CASSLGRSGPQLETQYF. The full variable domain, completed using reference TRBV13 and TRBJ2-5, is AAGVIQSPRHLIKEKRETATLKCYPIPRHDTVYWYQQGPGQDPQFLISFYEKMQSDKGSIPDRFSAQQFSDYHSELNMSSLELGDSALYFCASSLGRSGPQLETQYFGPGTRLLVL.

In regard to this clone: The same CDR3 also results from other DNA sequences found in this sample. V and J are TRBV9 and TRBJ2-3; D not certain. The CDR3 contains 13 residues. Trimming took 0 bases from V and 4 from J, leaving 6 bases between them. Germline CDR1 is SGDLS and CDR2 is YYNGEE. The CDR3 nucleotides read TGTGCCAGCAGCGTAGGGAGTCCAGATACGCAGTATTTT. Protein sequence: CASSVGSPDTQYF.

This rearrangement joins TRBV6-9 to TRBJ2-2, with TRBD1 matching 8 bases. The CDR3 length is 18 residues. Germline CDR1 reads MNHGY; CDR2 reads SVAAGI. With 5 bases clipped from V and 6 bases from J, the junction kept 17 bases outside the gene matches. The CDR3 reads CASSRGTGPWGCPGELFF. The CDR3 region has the DNA TGTGCCAGCAGTCGTGGGACAGGACCTTGGGGTTGTCCCGGGGAGCTGTTTTTT.

CDR3 nucleotides: TGTGCCAGCAGTGAAAAGGGGCTAGGAGCTTTCTTT. Amino acids: CASSEKGLGAFF. The chain has TRBV6-1 and TRBJ1-1, with a weak D call TRBD1 (5 bases). V was cut by 2 bases and J by 10 bases, with 11 bases left in between. The CDR3 loop spans 12 amino acids. Germline V gene data show CDR1 as MNHNS and CDR2 as SASEGT.

The genes are TRBV5-1 and TRBJ1-2; D call uncertain. Germline V gene data show CDR1 as SGHRS and CDR2 as YFSETQ. There are 13 residues in the CDR3. Trimming took off 2 bases at V and 8 bases at J, with 13 bases between the two ends. CDR3 coding DNA: TGCGCCAGCAGCTTCGGGGAAGGAGAGGGCTACACCTTC. Protein sequence: CASSFGEGEGYTF.